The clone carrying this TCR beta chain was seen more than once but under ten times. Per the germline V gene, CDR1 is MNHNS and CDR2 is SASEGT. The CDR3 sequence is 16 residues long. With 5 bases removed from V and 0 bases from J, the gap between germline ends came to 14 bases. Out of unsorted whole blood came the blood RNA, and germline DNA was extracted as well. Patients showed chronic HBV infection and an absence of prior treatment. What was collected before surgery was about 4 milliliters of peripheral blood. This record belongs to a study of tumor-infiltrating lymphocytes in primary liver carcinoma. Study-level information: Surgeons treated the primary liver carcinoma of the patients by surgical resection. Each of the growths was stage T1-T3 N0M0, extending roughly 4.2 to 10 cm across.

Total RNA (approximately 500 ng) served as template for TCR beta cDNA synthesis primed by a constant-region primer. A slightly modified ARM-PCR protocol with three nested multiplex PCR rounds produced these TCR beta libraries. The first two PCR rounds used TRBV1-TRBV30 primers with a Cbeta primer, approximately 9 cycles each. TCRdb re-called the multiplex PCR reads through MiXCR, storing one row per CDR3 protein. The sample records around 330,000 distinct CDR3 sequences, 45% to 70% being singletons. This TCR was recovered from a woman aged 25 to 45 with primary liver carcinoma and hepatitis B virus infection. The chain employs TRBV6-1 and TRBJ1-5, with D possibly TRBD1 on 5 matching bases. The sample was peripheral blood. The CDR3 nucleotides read TGTGCCAGCAGTCATTCAGGGAGATTTAGCAATCAGCCCCAGCATTTT. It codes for CASSHSGRFSNQPQHF.